One and the same sample provided the 3 T cell receptor beta chains below, sequenced in a study of T-cell memory formation after mild COVID-19. TCRdb re-derived calls from the 5' RACE reads in MiXCR, one entry per CDR3 protein. The table includes roughly 29,000 distinct CDR3 sequences, around 7% detected once. Sequenced sample: PBMCs or a T cell subset sorted from them (not recorded which). Receptors were obtained from an adult woman who had mild COVID-19 (a few samples of this study predate the infection). Cell type and time point are not known.

Comment on this clonotype: A much bigger clone sits one base away, suggesting this may be a read error. V gene TRBV7-9 combines with J gene TRBJ1-2, with D maybe TRBD1 (5 bases). Germline V CDR1 and CDR2: SEHNR, FQNEAQ (reference sequence). Trimming took 1 base from V and 0 from J, leaving 18 bases between them. This CDR3 is 18 amino acids long. CDR3 loop: CASSLVWTPTVTNYGYTF. Written as DNA, the CDR3 is TGTGCCAGCAGCTTAGTTTGGACCCCGACAGTGACTAACTATGGCTACACCTTC.

This clonotype was picked up many times. V is TRBV7-2 and J is TRBJ1-6; no reliable D call. The germline V gene has CDR1 SGHTA and CDR2 FQGNSA. There are 14 residues in the CDR3. The germline V and J ends were trimmed by 2 bases and 5 bases, with 7 bases remaining between them. CDR3 amino acids: CASSLQANNSPLHF. DNA for the CDR3: TGTGCCAGCAGCTTACAGGCGAATAATTCACCCCTCCACTTT. Using reference TRBV7-2 and TRBJ1-6 for the parts outside the CDR3, the full variable domain is GAGVSQSPSNKVTEKGKDVELRCDPISGHTALYWYRQSLGQGLEFLIYFQGNSAPDKSGLPSDRFSAERTGGSVSTLTIQRTQQEDSAVYLCASSLQANNSPLHFGNGTRLTVT.

This clonotype was observed at least ten times. This rearrangement joins TRBV15 to TRBJ2-7; D remains ambiguous. The germline V and J ends were trimmed by 0 bases and 2 bases, with 8 bases remaining between them. There are 14 residues in the CDR3. Germline V lookup: CDR1 LNHNV, CDR2 YYDKDF (reference sequence). The chain's CDR3 is CATSRDSGAYEQYF. Written as DNA, the CDR3 is TGTGCCACCAGCAGAGATAGTGGCGCCTACGAGCAGTACTTC.